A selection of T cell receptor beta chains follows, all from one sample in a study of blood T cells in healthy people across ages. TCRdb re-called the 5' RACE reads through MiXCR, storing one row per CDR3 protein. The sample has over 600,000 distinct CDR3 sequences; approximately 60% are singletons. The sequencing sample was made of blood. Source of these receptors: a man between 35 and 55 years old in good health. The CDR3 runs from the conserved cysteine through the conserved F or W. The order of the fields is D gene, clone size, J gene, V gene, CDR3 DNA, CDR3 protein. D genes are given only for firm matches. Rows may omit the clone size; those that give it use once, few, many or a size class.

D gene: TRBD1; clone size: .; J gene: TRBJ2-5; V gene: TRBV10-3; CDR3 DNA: TGTGCCATCAGCCCGACCGGGACAGGGCGCGAGACCCAGTACTTC; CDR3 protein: CAISPTGTGRETQYF
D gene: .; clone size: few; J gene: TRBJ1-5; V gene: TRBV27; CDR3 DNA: TGTGCCAGCAGTTTATCGGAGGGGAAGGGTCAGCCCCAGCATTTT; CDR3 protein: CASSLSEGKGQPQHF
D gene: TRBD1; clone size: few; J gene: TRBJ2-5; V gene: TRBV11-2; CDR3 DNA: TGTGCCAGCAGCTTACAAATGGGGACAGGGATTTATGAGCAGTACTTC; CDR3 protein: CASSLQMGTGIYEQYF
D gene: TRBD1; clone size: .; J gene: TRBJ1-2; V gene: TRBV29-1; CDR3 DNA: TGCAGCGTTGATTCCACGGGACAGGGACGCGGCTACACCTTC; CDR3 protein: CSVDSTGQGRGYTF
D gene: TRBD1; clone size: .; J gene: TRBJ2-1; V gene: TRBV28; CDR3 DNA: TGTGCCAGCAGTCGGATTAGGACAGGGAGCTACAATGAGCAGTTCTTC; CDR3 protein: CASSRIRTGSYNEQFF
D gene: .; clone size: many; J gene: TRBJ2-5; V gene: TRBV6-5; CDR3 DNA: TGTGCCAGCAGTGGATGGCTTGGGGAGACCCAGTACTTC; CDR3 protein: CASSGWLGETQYF
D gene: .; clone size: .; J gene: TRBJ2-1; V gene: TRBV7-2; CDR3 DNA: TGTGCCAGCAGCGTCGGACAGCCCAATGAGCAGTTCTTC; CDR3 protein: CASSVGQPNEQFF
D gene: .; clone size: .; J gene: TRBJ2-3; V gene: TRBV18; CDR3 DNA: TGTGCCAGCTCACCCGCCGGACACACAGATACGCAGTATTTT; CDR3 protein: CASSPAGHTDTQYF
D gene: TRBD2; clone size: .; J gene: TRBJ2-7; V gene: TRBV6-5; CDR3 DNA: TGTGCCAGCAGTTGGACTAGCGGGAGGTTCTACGAGCAGTACTTC; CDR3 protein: CASSWTSGRFYEQYF
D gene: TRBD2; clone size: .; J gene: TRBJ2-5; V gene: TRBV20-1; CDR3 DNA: TGCAGTGCTAGATCAGGGCGGGGGAAACGAGAGACCCAGTACTTC; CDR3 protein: CSARSGRGKRETQYF
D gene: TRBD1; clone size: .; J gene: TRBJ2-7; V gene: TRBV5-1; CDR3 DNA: TGCGCCAGCAGAACAGGGGGCGTCATTTACGAGCAGTACTTC; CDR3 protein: CASRTGGVIYEQYF
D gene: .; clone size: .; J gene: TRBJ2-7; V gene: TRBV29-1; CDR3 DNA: TGCAGCGTTGAAGATCCGGCCTTGAAGGGAGTCGACGAGCAGTACTTC; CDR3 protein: CSVEDPALKGVDEQYF
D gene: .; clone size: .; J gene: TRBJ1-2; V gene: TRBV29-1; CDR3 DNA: TGCAGCGTTGGTTGGCAGGGGAGTAATAAGGAACATGGCTACACCTTC; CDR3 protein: CSVGWQGSNKEHGYTF
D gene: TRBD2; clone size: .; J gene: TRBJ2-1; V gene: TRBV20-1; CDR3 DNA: TGCAGTGCGATCCCCGGACTAGCGGGGGGGGGATTCTCCTACAATGAGCAGTTCTTC; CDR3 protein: CSAIPGLAGGGFSYNEQFF
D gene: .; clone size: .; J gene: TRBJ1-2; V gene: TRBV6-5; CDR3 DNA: TGTGCCAGCAGTTACTCGAGCACCTATGGCTACACCTTC; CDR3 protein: CASSYSSTYGYTF
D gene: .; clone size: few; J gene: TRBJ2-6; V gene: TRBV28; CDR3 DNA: TGTGCCAGCAGTTTGTCTGGGCTGCGAGGGGTCGGTGGGGCCAACGTCCTGACTTTC; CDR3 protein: CASSLSGLRGVGGANVLTF
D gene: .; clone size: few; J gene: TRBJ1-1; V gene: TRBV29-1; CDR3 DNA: TGCAGCGTAGGACGGGGCACTGAAGCTTTCTTT; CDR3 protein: CSVGRGTEAFF